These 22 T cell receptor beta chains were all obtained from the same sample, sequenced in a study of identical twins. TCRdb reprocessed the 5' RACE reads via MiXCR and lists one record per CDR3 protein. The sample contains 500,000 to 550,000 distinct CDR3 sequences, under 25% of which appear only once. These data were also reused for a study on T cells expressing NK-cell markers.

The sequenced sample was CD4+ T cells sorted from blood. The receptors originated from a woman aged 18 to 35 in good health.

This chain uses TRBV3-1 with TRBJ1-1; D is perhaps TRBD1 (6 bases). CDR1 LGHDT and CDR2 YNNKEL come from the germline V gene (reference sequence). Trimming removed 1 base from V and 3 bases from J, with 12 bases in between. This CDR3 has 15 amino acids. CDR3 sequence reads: CASSQVSGAYTEAFF. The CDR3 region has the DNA TGTGCCAGCAGCCAAGTGTCAGGGGCGTACACTGAAGCTTTCTTT.

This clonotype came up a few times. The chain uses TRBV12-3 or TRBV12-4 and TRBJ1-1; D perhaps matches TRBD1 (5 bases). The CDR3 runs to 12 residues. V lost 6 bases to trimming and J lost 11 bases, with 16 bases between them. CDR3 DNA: TGTGCCAGCAGCCGCCGACAGTCGCAGGCTTTCTTT. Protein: CASSRRQSQAFF.

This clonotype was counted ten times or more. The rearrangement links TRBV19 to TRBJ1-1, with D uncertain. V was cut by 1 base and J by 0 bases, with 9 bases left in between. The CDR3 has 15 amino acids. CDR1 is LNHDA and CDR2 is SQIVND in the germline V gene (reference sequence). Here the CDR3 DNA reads TGTGCCAGTAGTATAGTGGGTTATATGAACACTGAAGCTTTCTTT. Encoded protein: CASSIVGYMNTEAFF.

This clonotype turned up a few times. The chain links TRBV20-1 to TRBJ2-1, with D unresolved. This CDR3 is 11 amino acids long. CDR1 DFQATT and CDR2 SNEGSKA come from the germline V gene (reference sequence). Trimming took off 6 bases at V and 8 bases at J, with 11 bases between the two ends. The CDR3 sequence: CSALPTDEQFF. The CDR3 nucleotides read TGCAGTGCCTTACCGACGGATGAGCAGTTCTTC.

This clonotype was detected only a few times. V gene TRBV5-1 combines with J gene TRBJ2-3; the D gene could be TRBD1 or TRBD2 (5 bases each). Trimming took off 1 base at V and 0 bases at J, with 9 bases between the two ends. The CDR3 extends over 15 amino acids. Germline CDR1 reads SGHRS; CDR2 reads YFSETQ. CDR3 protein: CASSLIGASTDTQYF. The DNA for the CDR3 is TGCGCCAGCAGCTTGATCGGGGCGAGCACAGATACGCAGTATTTT.

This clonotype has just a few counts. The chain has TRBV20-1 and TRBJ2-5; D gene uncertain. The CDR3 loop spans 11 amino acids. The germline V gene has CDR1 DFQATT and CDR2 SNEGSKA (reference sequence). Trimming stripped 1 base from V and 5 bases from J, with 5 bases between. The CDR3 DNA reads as TGCAGTGCTAGAGGGGCCGAGACCCAGTACTTC. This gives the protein CSARGAETQYF.

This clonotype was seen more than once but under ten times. The CDR3 sequence is CASSPSRTSTDTQYF. The DNA of the CDR3 is TGTGCCAGCAGTCCCTCCAGGACTAGCACAGATACGCAGTATTTT. V usage is TRBV12-3 or TRBV12-4 and J usage is TRBJ2-3; maybe TRBD2 (5 bases). Trimming removed 5 bases at V and 0 bases at J, with 12 bases between. The length of the CDR3 is 15 residues.

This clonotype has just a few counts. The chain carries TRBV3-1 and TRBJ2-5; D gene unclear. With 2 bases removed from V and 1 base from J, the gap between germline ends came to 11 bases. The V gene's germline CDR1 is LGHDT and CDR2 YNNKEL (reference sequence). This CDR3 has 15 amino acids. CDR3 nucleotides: TGTGCCAGCAGCCAATACGGTGGACCCCAAGAGACCCAGTACTTC. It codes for CASSQYGGPQETQYF.

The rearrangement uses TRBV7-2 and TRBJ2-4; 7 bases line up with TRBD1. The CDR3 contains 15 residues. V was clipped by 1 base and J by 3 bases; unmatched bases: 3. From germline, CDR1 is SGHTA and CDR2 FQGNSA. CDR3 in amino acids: CASSLEGASKNIQYF. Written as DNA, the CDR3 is TGTGCCAGCAGCTTAGAGGGGGCGAGCAAAAACATTCAGTACTTC.

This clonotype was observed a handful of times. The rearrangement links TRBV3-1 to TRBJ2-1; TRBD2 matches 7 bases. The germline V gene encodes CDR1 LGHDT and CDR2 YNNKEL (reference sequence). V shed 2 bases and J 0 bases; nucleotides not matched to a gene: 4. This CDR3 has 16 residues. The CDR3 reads CASSQIAGVSYNEQFF. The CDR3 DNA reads TGTGCCAGCAGCCAAATAGCGGGCGTCTCCTACAATGAGCAGTTCTTC.

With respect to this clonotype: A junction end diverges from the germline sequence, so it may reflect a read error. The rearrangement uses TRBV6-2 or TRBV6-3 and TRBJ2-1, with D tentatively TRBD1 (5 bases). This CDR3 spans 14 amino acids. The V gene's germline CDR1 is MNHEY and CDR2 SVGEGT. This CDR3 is CASRRQSSFNEQFF. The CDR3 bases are TGTGCCAGCAGAAGACAGAGCTCCTTCAATGAGCAGTTCTTC.

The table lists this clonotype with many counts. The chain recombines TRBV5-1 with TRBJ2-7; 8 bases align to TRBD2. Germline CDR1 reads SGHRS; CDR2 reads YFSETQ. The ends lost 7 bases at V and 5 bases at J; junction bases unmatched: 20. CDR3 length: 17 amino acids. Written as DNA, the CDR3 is TGCGCCAGCGCCTCGCATCTGCGGGGGGCCTCCCGAAACGAGCAGTACTTC. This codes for CASASHLRGASRNEQYF.

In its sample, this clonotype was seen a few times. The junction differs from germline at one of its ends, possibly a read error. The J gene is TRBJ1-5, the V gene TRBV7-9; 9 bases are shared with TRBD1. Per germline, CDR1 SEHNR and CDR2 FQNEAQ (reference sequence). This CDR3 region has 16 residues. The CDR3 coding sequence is TGTGCCACCAGCCCTGGACAGGGGAGAAGCAATCAGCCCCAGCATTTT. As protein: CATSPGQGRSNQPQHF.

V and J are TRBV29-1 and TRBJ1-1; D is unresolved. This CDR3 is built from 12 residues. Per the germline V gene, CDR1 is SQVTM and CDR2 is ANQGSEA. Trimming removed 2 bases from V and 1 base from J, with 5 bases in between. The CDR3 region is CSVERQNTEAFF. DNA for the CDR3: TGCAGCGTTGAACGCCAGAACACTGAAGCTTTCTTT.

In DNA, the CDR3 is TGTGCCAGCAGTCGACAGGACGAGCAGTACTTC. It specifies CASSRQDEQYF. V and J are TRBV7-2 and TRBJ2-7, with D maybe TRBD1 (6 bases). V was shortened by 6 bases and J by 5 bases, with 8 bases between the two germline ends. The CDR3 is 11 residues long. CDR1 is SGHTA and CDR2 is FQGNSA in the germline V gene. Filled out from reference TRBV7-2 and TRBJ2-7, the complete variable domain reads GAGVSQSPSNKVTEKGKDVELRCDPISGHTALYWYRQSLGQGLEFLIYFQGNSAPDKSGLPSDRFSAERTGGSVSTLTIQRTQQEDSAVYLCASSRQDEQYFGPGTRLTVT.

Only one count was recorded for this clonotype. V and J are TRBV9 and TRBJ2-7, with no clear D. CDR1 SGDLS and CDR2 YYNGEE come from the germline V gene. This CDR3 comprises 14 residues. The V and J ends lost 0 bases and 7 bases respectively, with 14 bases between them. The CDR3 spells CASSVGRFLGEQYF. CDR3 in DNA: TGTGCCAGCAGCGTAGGGCGCTTTCTAGGGGAGCAGTACTTC.

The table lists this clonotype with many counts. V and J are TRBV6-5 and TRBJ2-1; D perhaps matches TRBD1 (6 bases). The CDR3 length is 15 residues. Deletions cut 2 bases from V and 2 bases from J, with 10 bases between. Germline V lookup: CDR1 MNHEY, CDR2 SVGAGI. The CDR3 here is CASSYVGAAYNEQFF. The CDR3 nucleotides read TGTGCCAGCAGTTACGTGGGGGCCGCCTACAATGAGCAGTTCTTC.

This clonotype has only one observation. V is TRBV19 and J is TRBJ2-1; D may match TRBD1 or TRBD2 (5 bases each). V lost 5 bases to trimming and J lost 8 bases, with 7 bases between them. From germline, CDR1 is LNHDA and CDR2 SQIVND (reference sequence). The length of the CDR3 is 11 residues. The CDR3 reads CASSGGHEQFF. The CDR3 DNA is TGTGCCAGTAGTGGGGGACATGAGCAGTTCTTC.

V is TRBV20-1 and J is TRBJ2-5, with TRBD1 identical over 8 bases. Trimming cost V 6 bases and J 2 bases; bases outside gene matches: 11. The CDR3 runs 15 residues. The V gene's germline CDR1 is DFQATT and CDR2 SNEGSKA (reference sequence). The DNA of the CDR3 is TGCAGTGCCAACTCTGACAGGGGAGAGCAAGAGACCCAGTACTTC. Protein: CSANSDRGEQETQYF.

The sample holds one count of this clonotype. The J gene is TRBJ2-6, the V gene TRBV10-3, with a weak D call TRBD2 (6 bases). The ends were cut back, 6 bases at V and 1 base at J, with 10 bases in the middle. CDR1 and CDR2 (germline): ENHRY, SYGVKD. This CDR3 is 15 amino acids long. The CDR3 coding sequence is TGTGCCATCAGGGGGGAGGCATCTGGGGCCAACGTCCTGACTTTC. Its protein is CAIRGEASGANVLTF.

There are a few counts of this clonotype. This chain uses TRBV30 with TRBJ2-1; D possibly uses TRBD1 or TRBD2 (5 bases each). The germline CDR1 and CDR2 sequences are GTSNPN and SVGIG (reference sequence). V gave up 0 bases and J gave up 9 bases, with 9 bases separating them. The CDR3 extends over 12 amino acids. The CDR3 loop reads CAWSVGGPEQFF. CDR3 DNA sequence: TGTGCCTGGAGTGTTGGGGGTCCTGAGCAGTTCTTC.

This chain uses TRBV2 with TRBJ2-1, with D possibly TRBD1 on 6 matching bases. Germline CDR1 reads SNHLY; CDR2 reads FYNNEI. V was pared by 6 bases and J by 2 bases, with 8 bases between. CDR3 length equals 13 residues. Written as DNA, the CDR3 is TGTGCCAGCAGGTGGGGGCCCTACAATGAGCAGTTCTTC. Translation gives CASRWGPYNEQFF.